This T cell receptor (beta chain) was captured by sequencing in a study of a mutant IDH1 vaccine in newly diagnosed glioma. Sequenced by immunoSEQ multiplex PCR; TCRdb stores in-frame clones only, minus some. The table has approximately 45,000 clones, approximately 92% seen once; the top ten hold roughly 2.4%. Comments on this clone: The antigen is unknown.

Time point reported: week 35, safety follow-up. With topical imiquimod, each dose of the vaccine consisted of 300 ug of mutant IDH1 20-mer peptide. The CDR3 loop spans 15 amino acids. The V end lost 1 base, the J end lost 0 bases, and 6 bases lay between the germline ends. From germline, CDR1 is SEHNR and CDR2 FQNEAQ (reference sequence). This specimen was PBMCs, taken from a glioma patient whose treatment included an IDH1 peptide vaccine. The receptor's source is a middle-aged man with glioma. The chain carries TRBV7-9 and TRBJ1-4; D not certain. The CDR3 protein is CASSLEPATNEKLFF. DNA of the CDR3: TGTGCCAGCAGCTTAGAGCCGGCAACTAATGAAAAACTGTTTTTT.